This TCR beta chain was profiled in a study of T cell responses to AZD1222 COVID-19 vaccine. Study outcomes and limitations: The donors showed a predominance of white British ancestry and of females, with possible underestimation of clonal diversity. Compared with day 0, the breadth and depth of the Spike-specific TCR repertoire rose significantly after two doses of AZD1222.

The germline CDR1 and CDR2 sequences are MNHEY and SVGAGI. Trimming pared 2 bases from V and 7 bases from J, leaving 11 bases between. This CDR3 is 13 amino acids long. In its sample, this clone was seen a few times. Its antigen remains unknown. This table comes from immunoSEQ multiplex PCR, and its TCRdb copy is limited to in-frame clones, with some not included. The sample shows some 94,000 clones, approximately 89% of them seen only once. This specimen consisted of peripheral blood, obtained 28 days after the second AZD1222 dose. This clonotype was obtained from an adult who received the AZD1222 COVID-19 vaccine. V gene TRBV6-5 combines with J gene TRBJ1-2; no definite D call. This chain's CDR3 is CASSYGVEVGYTF. As DNA, the CDR3 is TGTGCCAGCAGTTACGGGGTTGAGGTTGGCTACACCTTC.